This T cell receptor beta chain was found in a study of breast tumors, draining lymph nodes, adjacent tissues. Study-wide points: Data fit most tumor T cells coming from lymph node, expanding in tumor. Tumor TCR diversity was below lymph nodes but above nontumor tissue. Luminal-like breast cancer showed significantly greater tumor-nontumor repertoire similarity than basal-like breast cancer did. The lymph node origin of tumor T cells was framed as consistent with a hypothesis, not demonstrated.

MiXCR was run by TCRdb on the multiplex PCR reads, yielding one entry per CDR3 protein. The table records approximately 13,000 distinct CDR3 sequences, around 53% of them present only once. CDR1 is KGHDR, CDR2 SFDVKD, per germline. This CDR3 comprises 15 residues. The germline V and J ends were trimmed by 5 bases and 6 bases, with 16 bases remaining between them. At least ten counts were recorded for this clonotype. Its antigen is not identified. The V gene is TRBV24-1, the J gene TRBJ2-1; no clear D gene. Sequenced: tumor-adjacent breast tissue. This sequence was found in a female donor with breast cancer. Some clones in this sample may be carry-over from other donors' samples. CDR3 in amino acids: CATSASVELLNEQFF. The CDR3 region has the DNA TGTGCCACCAGTGCATCGGTGGAGTTACTCAATGAGCAGTTCTTC.